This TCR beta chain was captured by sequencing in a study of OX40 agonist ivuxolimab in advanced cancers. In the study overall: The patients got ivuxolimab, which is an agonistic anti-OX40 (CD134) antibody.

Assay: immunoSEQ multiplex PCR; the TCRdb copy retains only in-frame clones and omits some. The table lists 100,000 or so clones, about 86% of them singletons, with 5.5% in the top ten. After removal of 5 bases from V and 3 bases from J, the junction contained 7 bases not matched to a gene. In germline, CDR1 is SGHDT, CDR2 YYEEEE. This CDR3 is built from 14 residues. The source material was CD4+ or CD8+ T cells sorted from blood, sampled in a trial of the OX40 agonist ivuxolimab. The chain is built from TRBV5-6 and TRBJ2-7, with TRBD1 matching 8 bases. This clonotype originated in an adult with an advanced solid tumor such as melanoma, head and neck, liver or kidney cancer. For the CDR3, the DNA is TGTGCCAGCAGAAGGGCAGGGGGCGACTACGAGCAGTACTTC. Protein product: CASRRAGGDYEQYF. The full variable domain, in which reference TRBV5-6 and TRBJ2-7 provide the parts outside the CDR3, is DAGVTQSPTHLIKTRGQQVTLRCSPKSGHDTVSWYQQALGQGPQFIFQYYEEEERQRGNFPDRFSGHQFPNYSSELNVNALLLGDSALYLCASRRAGGDYEQYFGPGTRLTVT.